A selection of T cell receptor beta chains follows, all from one sample in a study of blood T cells in healthy people across ages. TCRdb re-called the 5' RACE reads through MiXCR, storing one row per CDR3 protein. The profile shows about 1.1 million distinct CDR3 sequences, 30% to 40% of them singletons. Sequencing used blood. The receptors come from a man aged 18 to 29 in good health. The CDR3 runs from the conserved cysteine through the conserved F or W. D genes are given only for firm matches. Size tells how often a clone was seen (once, few, many) or the class of an expanded clone, and some rows leave it out.

cdr3_nt cdr3_aa d_call v_call clone_size j_call
TGCAGTGCTCGAGTGGGTACCCAGCCCCAGCATTTT CSARVGTQPQHF . TRBV20-1 . TRBJ1-5
TGCAGTGCCTCGACTAGAACTATCAATGAGCAGTTCTTC CSASTRTINEQFF . TRBV20-1 . TRBJ2-1
TGTGCCAGCAGTGAACTAACAGGGGATATCTATGGCTACACCTTC CASSELTGDIYGYTF TRBD1 TRBV2 . TRBJ1-2
TGCAGCGTTGAAGATTGGGCCAGTCAATCGGGGACAGATACGCAGTATTTT CSVEDWASQSGTDTQYF . TRBV29-1 . TRBJ2-3
TGTGCCAGCAGCCAAGATCTATTTAGAGAGACCCAGTACTTC CASSQDLFRETQYF . TRBV4-2 many TRBJ2-5
TGTGCCAGCAGTTACCTCTTCGGCGGGGAGACCCAGTACTTC CASSYLFGGETQYF . TRBV6-5 . TRBJ2-5
TGTGCTAGTGGTTTGTCCGGTGGACAGGGTTACAATGAGCAGTTCTTC CASGLSGGQGYNEQFF TRBD1 TRBV12-5 . TRBJ2-1
TGTGCCAGCAGTTCCCGACAGGGAGGTCACTATGGCTACACCTTC CASSSRQGGHYGYTF TRBD1 TRBV27 few TRBJ1-2
TGTGCCAGCAGTCCCTGGGTAGCGGGGGGGCCGCCCGGCACAGATACGCAGTATTTT CASSPWVAGGPPGTDTQYF TRBD2 TRBV12-3/TRBV12-4 . TRBJ2-3
TGTGCCAGCAGCGTGGGACAGGACCTCTACAATGAGCAGTTCTTC CASSVGQDLYNEQFF TRBD1 TRBV5-8 . TRBJ2-1
TGTGCCACCAGTGACCCCGACAGGGGAAACTCCTACAATGAGCAGTTCTTC CATSDPDRGNSYNEQFF TRBD1 TRBV24-1 . TRBJ2-1
TGCAGTGCTGCCCGCGGCCGGGGTTACAATGAGCAGTACTTC CSAARGRGYNEQYF . TRBV20-1 . TRBJ2-7
TGTGCCAGCAGCGTAGGGACCACAACTGAGCAGTTCTTC CASSVGTTTEQFF . TRBV9 . TRBJ2-1
TGCGCCAGCAGCGGGACCGGGACAGGATACAATGAGCAGTTCTTC CASSGTGTGYNEQFF TRBD1 TRBV5-1 . TRBJ2-1
TGTGCCAGCAGTTCCCCCGACAGCCCCTATGGCTACACCTTC CASSSPDSPYGYTF . TRBV28 few TRBJ1-2
TGTGCCAGCAGTTACGGCGGCTCCTATAATTCACCCCTCCACTTT CASSYGGSYNSPLHF . TRBV6-6 . TRBJ1-6
TGTGCCAGCAGCCGATGGGGCGACGAGCAGTACTTC CASSRWGDEQYF . TRBV3-1 . TRBJ2-7
TGCAGTGCTCCTCAGACAGGAGCGAACACCGGGGAGCTGTTTTTT CSAPQTGANTGELFF . TRBV20-1 . TRBJ2-2
TGCGCCAGCAGCGCTGGGAGTCAAGTCTCTGGAAACACCATATATTTT CASSAGSQVSGNTIYF . TRBV4-3 . TRBJ1-3
TGTGCCTGGAGTGGACTGGGGGCAGAGACCCAGTACTTC CAWSGLGAETQYF . TRBV30 few TRBJ2-5
TGTGCCACCCCGCATCCTTACAGGGCGGATTGGGCTAATGAAAAACTGTTTTTT CATPHPYRADWANEKLFF . TRBV27 few TRBJ1-4
TGTGCCAGCAGTTTCGGGCCTTCCTATGGCTACACCTTC CASSFGPSYGYTF . TRBV27 many TRBJ1-2
TGTGCCAGCAGCTTAAGTAGGCGGGGGCCTAGGAAAGGCACTGAAGCTTTCTTT CASSLSRRGPRKGTEAFF . TRBV7-9 . TRBJ1-1
TGTGCCAGCAGTACCACATGGACAGGGAATTATGGCTACACCTTC CASSTTWTGNYGYTF TRBD1 TRBV28 many TRBJ1-2
TGTGCCAGCAGCTCTATCGGTGAAGCTTTCTTT CASSSIGEAFF . TRBV7-9 . TRBJ1-1
TGCAGTGCTAGAAAAAGGGGACAGCAAGAGACCCAGTACTTC CSARKRGQQETQYF TRBD1 TRBV20-1 few TRBJ2-5
TGCGCCAGCAGCCAACATCCGGGACAGGGTTACGAGCAGTACTTC CASSQHPGQGYEQYF TRBD1 TRBV4-3 . TRBJ2-7
TGCAGTGCCCCGATTGGGGGACAGGGGCCCTATAGCAATCAGCCCCAGCATTTT CSAPIGGQGPYSNQPQHF TRBD1 TRBV20-1 few TRBJ1-5
TGTGCCAGCACCCTGACGGACTCTAGTGCGCAGTATTTT CASTLTDSSAQYF . TRBV12-3/TRBV12-4 . TRBJ2-3
TGCGCCAGCAGTAATGAACCGGGACAGCAGAACACTGAAGCTTTCTTT CASSNEPGQQNTEAFF TRBD1 TRBV5-1 . TRBJ1-1
TGTGCCAGCAGCTTAGTTCCGGGGGGATTCTCCTACAATGAGCAGTTCTTC CASSLVPGGFSYNEQFF TRBD2 TRBV7-2 few TRBJ2-1
TGTGCCAGCGGGCGTACCGGGGCCGAGGCTTCTGAAGCTTTCTTT CASGRTGAEASEAFF . TRBV6-2/TRBV6-3 few TRBJ1-1